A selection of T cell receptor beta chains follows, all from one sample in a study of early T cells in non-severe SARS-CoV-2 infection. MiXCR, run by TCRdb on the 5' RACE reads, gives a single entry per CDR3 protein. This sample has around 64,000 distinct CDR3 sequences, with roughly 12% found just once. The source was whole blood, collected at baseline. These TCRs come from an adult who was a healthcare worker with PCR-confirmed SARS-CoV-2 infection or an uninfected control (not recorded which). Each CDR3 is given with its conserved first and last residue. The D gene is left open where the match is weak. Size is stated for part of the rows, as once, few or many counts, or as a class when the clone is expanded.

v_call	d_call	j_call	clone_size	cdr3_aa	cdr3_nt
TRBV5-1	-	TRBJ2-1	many	CASSGFTSYNEQFF	TGCGCCAGCAGCGGGTTTACTTCCTACAATGAGCAGTTCTTC
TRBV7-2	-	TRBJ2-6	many	CASSPRTRGANVLTF	TGTGCCAGCAGCCCTCGGACAAGGGGGGCCAACGTCCTGACTTTC
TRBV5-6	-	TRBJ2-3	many	CASSLGPAGTDTQYF	TGTGCCAGCAGCTTGGGGCCGGCAGGCACAGATACGCAGTATTTT
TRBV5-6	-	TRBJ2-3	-	CASSFPVGTDTRYF	TGTGCCAGCAGCTTCCCGGTGGGTACAGATACGCGGTATTTT
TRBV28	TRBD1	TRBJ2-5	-	CASSLPGQGGKTQYF	TGTGCCAGCAGTTTACCGGGACAGGGGGGGAAGACCCAGTACTTC
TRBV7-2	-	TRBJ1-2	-	CASSAEGSNNYGYTF	TGTGCCAGCAGCGCGGAAGGATCGAATAACTATGGCTACACCTTC
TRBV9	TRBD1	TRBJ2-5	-	CASSALGTAQETQYF	TGTGCCAGCAGCGCCCTTGGGACAGCCCAAGAGACCCAGTACTTC
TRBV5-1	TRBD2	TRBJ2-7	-	CASRPGTSGFYEQYF	TGCGCCAGCAGGCCCGGGACTAGCGGGTTCTACGAGCAGTACTTC
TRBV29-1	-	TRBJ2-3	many	CSVEVDTQYF	TGCAGCGTTGAAGTGGATACGCAGTATTTT
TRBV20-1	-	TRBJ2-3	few	CSASTPQGRSTDTQYF	TGCAGTGCTAGTACCCCTCAGGGGAGGAGCACAGATACGCAGTATTTT
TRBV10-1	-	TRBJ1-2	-	CASSESASYGYTF	TGCGCCAGCAGTGAATCGGCCAGCTATGGCTACACCTTC
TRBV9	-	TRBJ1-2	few	CASSPQDRNYGYTF	TGTGCCAGCAGCCCCCAGGACCGAAACTATGGCTACACCTTC
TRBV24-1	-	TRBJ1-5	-	CATSITGSNQPQHF	TGTGCCACCAGTATAACGGGGAGCAATCAGCCCCAGCATTTT